This T cell receptor beta chain is from a study of monozygotic twins with cystic fibrosis. Study information: Library input was three micrograms of fragmented DNA, with 15 PCR cycles.

The protocol was immunoSEQ multiplex PCR, while the TCRdb copy is restricted to in-frame clones and leaves out a portion. Among about 30,000 clones, 85% were seen once, and the ten largest hold about 0.95%. The sample holds one count of this clone. The target antigen is unknown. Study results and limitations: V usage most resembled the co-twin in 13 of 16 pairs. Clonality was generally low (median about 0.0097), higher in the most severe patients.

CDR1 MNHNY and CDR2 SVGAGI come from the germline V gene (reference sequence). This CDR3 has 14 amino acids. V dropped 6 bases and J dropped 2 bases, with 13 bases sitting between them. Sequenced: blood. The chain carries TRBV6-6 and TRBJ1-1; possible D gene TRBD1, 5 bases. This sequence originates from a girl aged 2 to 10 with cystic fibrosis. The CDR3 region has the DNA TGTGCCAGCAGCCCCCTCAGGGCCAACACTGAAGCTTTCTTT. This codes for CASSPLRANTEAFF.